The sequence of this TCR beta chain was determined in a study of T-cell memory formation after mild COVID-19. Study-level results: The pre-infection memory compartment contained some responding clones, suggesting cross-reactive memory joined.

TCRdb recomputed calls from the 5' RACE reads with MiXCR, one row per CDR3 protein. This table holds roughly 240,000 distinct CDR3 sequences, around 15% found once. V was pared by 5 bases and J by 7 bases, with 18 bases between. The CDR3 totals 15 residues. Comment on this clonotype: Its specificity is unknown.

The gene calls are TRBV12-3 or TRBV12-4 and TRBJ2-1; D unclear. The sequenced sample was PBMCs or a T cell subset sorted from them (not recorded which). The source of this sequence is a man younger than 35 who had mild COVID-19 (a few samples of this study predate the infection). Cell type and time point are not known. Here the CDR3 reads CASSVLEVLSNEQFF. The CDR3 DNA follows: TGTGCCAGCAGTGTGCTCGAGGTCCTTTCAAATGAGCAGTTCTTC.